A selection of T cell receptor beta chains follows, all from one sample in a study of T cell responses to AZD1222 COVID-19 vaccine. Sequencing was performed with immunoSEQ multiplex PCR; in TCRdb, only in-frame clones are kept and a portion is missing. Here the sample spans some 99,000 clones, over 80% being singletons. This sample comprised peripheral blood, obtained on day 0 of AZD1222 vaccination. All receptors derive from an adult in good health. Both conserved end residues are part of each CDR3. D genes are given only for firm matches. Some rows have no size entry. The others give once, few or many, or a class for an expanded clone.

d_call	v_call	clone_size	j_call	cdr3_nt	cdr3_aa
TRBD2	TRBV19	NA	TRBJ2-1	TGTGCCAGTAGCGGAGATTCGGGGCGGGGGAGGTACAATGAGCAGTTCTTC	CASSGDSGRGRYNEQFF
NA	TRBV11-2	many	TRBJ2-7	TGTGCCAGCAACCACTTGAGGCAGGGGACCTACGAGCAGTACTTC	CASNHLRQGTYEQYF
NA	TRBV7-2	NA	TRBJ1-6	TGTGCCAGCAGCCAGGGATCCTATAATTCACCCCTCCACTTT	CASSQGSYNSPLHF
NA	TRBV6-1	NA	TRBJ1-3	TGTGCCAGCAGCGAAGGAGGAAACACCATATATTTT	CASSEGGNTIYF
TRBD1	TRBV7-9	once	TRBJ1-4	TGTGCCAGCAGCTCCGGGACAGGGTTTAGTGAAAAACTGTTTTTT	CASSSGTGFSEKLFF
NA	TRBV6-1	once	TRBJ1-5	TGTGCCAGCAGTGCAGGGTGGAGTGGCAATCAGCCCCAGCATTTT	CASSAGWSGNQPQHF
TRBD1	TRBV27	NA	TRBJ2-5	TGTGCCAGCAGGAGAATTTTCGGGACAGCTAAAGAGACCCAGTACTTC	CASRRIFGTAKETQYF
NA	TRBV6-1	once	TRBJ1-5	TGTGCCAGCAGTGAAGAGGACGGTTCGACCCAGCATTTT	CASSEEDGSTQHF
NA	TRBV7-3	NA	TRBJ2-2	TGTGCCAGCAGCTCGGGGCTCACGACCGGGGAGCTGTTTTTT	CASSSGLTTGELFF
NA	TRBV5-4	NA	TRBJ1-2	TGTGCCAGCAGGCCCACAGGTGCGGCCTATGGCTACACCTTC	CASRPTGAAYGYTF
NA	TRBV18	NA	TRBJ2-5	TGTGCCAGCTCACTTACTACCCAAGAGACCCAGTACTTC	CASSLTTQETQYF
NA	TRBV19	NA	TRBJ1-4	TGTGCCAGTAGTATCGGACAGACAACTAATGAAAAACTGTTTTTT	CASSIGQTTNEKLFF
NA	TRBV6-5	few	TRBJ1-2	TGTGCCAGCAACCGTGGGGGGGAGTATGGCTACACCTTC	CASNRGGEYGYTF
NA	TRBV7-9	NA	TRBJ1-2	TGTGCCAGCAGCTCGGACCGGGGATACAGCTACACCTTC	CASSSDRGYSYTF
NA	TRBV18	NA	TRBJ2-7	TGTGCCAGCTCACCACGGGGGAGCAATCCTCAAGGGGCCTACGAGCAGTACTTC	CASSPRGSNPQGAYEQYF
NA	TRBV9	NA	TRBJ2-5	TGTGCCAGCAGCCCGGGTTCGGTAAACCAAGAGACCCAGTACTTC	CASSPGSVNQETQYF
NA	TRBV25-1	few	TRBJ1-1	TGTGCCAGCAGTGTTCAGGGACGGGACACTGAAGCTTTCTTT	CASSVQGRDTEAFF
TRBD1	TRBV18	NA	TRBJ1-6	TGTGCCAGCTCACCACCCACAGGGGGCAGTTCACCCCTCCACTTT	CASSPPTGGSSPLHF
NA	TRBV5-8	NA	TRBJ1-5	TGTGCCAGCAGCTTGATTGGGGGACGCGGGAATCAGCCCCAGCATTTT	CASSLIGGRGNQPQHF
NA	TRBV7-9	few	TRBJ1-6	TGTGCCAGCAGCTTAGTGGCAGGTTCCAATTCACCCCTCCACTTT	CASSLVAGSNSPLHF
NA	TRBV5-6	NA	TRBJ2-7	TGTGCCAGCATCCCCTCTTCAGGGTCTGACGAGCAGTACTTC	CASIPSSGSDEQYF
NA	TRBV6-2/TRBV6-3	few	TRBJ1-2	TGTGCCAGCAGTTACCGCCAGGGCAGGAACTATGGCTACACCTTC	CASSYRQGRNYGYTF
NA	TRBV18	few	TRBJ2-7	TGTGCCAGCTCACCAGGGATCCGCTACGAGCAGTACTTC	CASSPGIRYEQYF
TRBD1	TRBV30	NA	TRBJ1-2	TGTGCCTGGAATAGACAGGGGACAAACTATGGCTACACCTTC	CAWNRQGTNYGYTF
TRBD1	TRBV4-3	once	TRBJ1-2	TGCGCCAGCAGCCACCCCGACAGGGAACTTAATGGCTACACCTTC	CASSHPDRELNGYTF
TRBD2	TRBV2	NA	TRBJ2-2	TGTGCCAGCAGTGATTCAGCGGGGGGTCTCACCGGGGAGCTGTTTTTT	CASSDSAGGLTGELFF
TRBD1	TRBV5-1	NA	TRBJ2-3	TGCGCCAGCAGCCCCGACCCACAGGGGCCAGATACGCAGTATTTT	CASSPDPQGPDTQYF
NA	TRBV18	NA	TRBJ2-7	TGTGCCAGCTCACACTCCATCTACGAGCAGTACTTC	CASSHSIYEQYF
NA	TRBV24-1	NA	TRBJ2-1	TGTGCCACCGAGGCGTACAATGAGCAGTTCTTC	CATEAYNEQFF
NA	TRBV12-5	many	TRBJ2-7	TGTGCTAGTGGTTTGGATCCGTCGTACGAGCAGTACTTC	CASGLDPSYEQYF
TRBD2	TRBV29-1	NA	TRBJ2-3	TGCAGCGTTGAAGACCCTATCGCGGGAGGGGAGAGGTCAGATACGCAGTATTTT	CSVEDPIAGGERSDTQYF
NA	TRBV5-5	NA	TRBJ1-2	TGTGCCAGCAGCTACGGAAACTATGGCTACACCTTC	CASSYGNYGYTF